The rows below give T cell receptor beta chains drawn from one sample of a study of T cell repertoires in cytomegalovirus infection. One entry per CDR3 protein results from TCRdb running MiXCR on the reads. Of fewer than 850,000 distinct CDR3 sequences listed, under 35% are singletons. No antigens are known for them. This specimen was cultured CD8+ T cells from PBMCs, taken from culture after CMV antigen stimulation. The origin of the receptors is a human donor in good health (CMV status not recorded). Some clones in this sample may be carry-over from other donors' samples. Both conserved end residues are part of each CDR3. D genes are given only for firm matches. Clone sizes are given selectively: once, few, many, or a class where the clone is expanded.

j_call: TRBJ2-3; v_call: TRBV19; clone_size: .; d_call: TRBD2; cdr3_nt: TGTGCCAGTAGTATAGGCCAGCGGGGGACAGATACGCAGTATTTT; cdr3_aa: CASSIGQRGTDTQYF
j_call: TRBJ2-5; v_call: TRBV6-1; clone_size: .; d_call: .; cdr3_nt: TGTGCCAGCAGTGAAGCTAGTTATTCGGTGAAGATAGAGACCCAGTACTTC; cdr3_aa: CASSEASYSVKIETQYF
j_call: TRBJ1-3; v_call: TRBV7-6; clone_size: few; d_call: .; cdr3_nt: TGTGCCAGCAGCCAGGAGTGGGGGTCTGGAAACACCATATATTTT; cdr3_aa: CASSQEWGSGNTIYF
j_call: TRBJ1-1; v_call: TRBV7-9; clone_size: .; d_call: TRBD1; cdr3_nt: TGTGCCAGCAGTCGTCCGGGACAGGGGACCACTGAAGCTTTCTTT; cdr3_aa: CASSRPGQGTTEAFF
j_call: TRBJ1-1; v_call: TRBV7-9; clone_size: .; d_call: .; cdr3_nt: TGTGCCAGCAGCTTACCGGAAAGTGAGGACAAGGGAGCTTTCTTT; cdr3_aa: CASSLPESEDKGAFF
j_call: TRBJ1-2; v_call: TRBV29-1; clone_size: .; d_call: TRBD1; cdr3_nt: TGCAGCGTTGATCAGACAGGGCCCGAGTTTGATGGCTACACCTTC; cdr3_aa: CSVDQTGPEFDGYTF
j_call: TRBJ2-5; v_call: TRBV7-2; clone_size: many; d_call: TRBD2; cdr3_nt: TGTGCCAGCAGCGAAAGCGGGGGGGGAGAGACCCAGTACTTC; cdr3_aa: CASSESGGGETQYF
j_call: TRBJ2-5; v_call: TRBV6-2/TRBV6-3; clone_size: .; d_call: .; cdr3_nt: TGTGCCAGCAGTTACTCATCGACCAGGGGCCCCCAAGAGACCCAGTACTTC; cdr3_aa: CASSYSSTRGPQETQYF
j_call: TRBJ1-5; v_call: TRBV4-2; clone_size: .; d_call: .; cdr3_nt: TGTACCAGCAGCCAAGTCTCGGGTGAGGGGCAGCCCCAGCATTTT; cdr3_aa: CTSSQVSGEGQPQHF
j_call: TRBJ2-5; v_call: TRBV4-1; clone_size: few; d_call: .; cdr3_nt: TGCGCCAGCAGCCCCGGGGGCGGAACTCAAGAGACCCAGTACTTC; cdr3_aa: CASSPGGGTQETQYF
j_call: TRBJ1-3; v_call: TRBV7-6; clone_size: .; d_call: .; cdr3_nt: TGTGCCAGCAGCGATGACGGAACTGGAAACACCATATATTTT; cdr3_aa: CASSDDGTGNTIYF
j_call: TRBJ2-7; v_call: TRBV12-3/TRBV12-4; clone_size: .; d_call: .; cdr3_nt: TGTGCCATCAGAAGGGCGGTGTCCTACGAGCAGTACTTC; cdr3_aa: CAIRRAVSYEQYF
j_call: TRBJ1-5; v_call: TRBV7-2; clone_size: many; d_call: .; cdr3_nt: TGTGCCAGCAGCAAAGAGCTTGCCTATGTGAGGGGGTATCAGCCCCAGCATTTT; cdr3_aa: CASSKELAYVRGYQPQHF
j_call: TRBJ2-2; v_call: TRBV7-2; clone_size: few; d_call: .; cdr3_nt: TGTGCCAGCAGCCTCCGGAGTGTTAGCATACTCCAAGGGGAGCTGTTTTTT; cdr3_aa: CASSLRSVSILQGELFF
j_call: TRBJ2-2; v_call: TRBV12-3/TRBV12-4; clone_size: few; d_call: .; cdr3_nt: TGTGCCAGCAGTTTAACGGCCAGGCTATACACCGGGGAGCTGTTTTTT; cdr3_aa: CASSLTARLYTGELFF
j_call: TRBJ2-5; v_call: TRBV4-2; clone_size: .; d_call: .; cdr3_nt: TGTGCCAGCAGTCCCGCCTCCCCGGGTCATACCTGGGGGCCCCAAGAGACCCAGTACTTC; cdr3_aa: CASSPASPGHTWGPQETQYF
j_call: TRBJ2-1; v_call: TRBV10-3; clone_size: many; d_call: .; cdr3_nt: TGTGCCATCAGTGAAGGGGGGTACAATGAGCAGTTCTTC; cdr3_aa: CAISEGGYNEQFF
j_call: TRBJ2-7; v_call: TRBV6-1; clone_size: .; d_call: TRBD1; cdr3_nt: TGTGCCAGCAGTGAGATTACCACCGGGACAGGGGCTTACGAGCAGTACTTC; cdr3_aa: CASSEITTGTGAYEQYF
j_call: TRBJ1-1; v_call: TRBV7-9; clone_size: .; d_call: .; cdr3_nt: TGTGCCAGCAGCTTAAAGGGGATTTCGAACACTGAAGCTTTCTTT; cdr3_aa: CASSLKGISNTEAFF
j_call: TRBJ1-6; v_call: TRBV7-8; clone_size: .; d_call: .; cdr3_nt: TGTGCCAGCAGCTTGGAGTCGAAACCCCTCCACTTT; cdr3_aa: CASSLESKPLHF
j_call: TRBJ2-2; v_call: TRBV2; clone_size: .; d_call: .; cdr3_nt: TGTGCCAGCATCTTAAGGGTGGGGGGAACGAACACCGGGGAGCTGTTTTTT; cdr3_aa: CASILRVGGTNTGELFF
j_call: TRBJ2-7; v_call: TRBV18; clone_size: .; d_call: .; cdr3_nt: TGTGCCAGCTCACCAAACAGGACCACCTACGAGCAGTACTTC; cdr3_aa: CASSPNRTTYEQYF
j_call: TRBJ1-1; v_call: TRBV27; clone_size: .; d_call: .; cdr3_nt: TGTGCCAGCAGTTTAGACACGACGAACACTGAAGCTTTCTTT; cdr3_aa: CASSLDTTNTEAFF
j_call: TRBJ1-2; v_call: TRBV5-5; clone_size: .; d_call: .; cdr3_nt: TGTGCCAGCAGCTCGTACTGGGGGGACTATGGCTACACCTTC; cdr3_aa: CASSSYWGDYGYTF
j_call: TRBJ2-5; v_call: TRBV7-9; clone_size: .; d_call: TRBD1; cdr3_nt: TGTGCCAGCAGCTTAACCGGGACAGGGGACCAAGAGACCCAGTACTTC; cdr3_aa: CASSLTGTGDQETQYF
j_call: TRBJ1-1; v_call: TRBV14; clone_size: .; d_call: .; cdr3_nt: TGTGCCAGCAGCCAGTCGGGTCTGGGGGCTAGGTACACTGAAGCTTTCTTT; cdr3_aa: CASSQSGLGARYTEAFF
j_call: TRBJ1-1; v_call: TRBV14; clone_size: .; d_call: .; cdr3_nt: TGTGCCAGCAGCCAGTCTATCACAGGTCCTGAAGCTTTCTTT; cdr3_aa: CASSQSITGPEAFF
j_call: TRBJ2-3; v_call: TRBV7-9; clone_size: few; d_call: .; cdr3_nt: TGTGCCAGCAGCTTAGGGACGCAGTATTTT; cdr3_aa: CASSLGTQYF